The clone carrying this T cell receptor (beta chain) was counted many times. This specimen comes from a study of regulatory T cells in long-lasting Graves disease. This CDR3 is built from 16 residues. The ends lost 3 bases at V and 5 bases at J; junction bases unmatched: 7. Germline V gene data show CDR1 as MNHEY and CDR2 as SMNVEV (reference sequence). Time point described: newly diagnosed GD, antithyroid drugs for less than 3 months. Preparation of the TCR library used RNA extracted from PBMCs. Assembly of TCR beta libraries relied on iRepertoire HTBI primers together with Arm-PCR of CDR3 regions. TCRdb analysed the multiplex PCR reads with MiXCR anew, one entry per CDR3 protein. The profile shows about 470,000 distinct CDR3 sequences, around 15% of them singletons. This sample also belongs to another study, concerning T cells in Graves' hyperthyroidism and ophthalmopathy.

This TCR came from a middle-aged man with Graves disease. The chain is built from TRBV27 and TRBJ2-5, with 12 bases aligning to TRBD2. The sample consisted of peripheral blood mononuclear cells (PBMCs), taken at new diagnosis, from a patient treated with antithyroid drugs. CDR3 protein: CASSFLAGGPEETQYF. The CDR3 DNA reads TGTGCCAGCAGTTTTCTAGCGGGAGGGCCGGAGGAGACCCAGTACTTC.